This entry concerns a single T cell receptor (beta chain). TCRdb keeps only in-frame clones here, not all; method: immunoSEQ multiplex PCR. The table records some 180,000 clones, about 88% of them present only once. The sample belongs to a study of blood T cell repertoires in COVID-19. Whole-study context: Sources were T cells, B-cell-depleted T cells, or PBMCs; the material itself was cDNA or gDNA.

Trimming removed 1 base at V and 2 bases at J, with 6 bases between. The CDR3 length is 14 residues. The germline gives CDR1 MNHEY, CDR2 SMNVEV (reference sequence). Those enrolled in Seattle joined during active infection and were followed longitudinally afterward. The material sequenced was peripheral blood. The chain combines TRBV27 with TRBJ2-1; D might be TRBD2 (6 bases). This TCR came from a man between 45 and 60 years old with COVID-19, enrolled during active disease. The CDR3 is CASSLWGAYNEQFF. The CDR3 DNA sequence: TGTGCCAGCAGTTTATGGGGGGCCTACAATGAGCAGTTCTTC.